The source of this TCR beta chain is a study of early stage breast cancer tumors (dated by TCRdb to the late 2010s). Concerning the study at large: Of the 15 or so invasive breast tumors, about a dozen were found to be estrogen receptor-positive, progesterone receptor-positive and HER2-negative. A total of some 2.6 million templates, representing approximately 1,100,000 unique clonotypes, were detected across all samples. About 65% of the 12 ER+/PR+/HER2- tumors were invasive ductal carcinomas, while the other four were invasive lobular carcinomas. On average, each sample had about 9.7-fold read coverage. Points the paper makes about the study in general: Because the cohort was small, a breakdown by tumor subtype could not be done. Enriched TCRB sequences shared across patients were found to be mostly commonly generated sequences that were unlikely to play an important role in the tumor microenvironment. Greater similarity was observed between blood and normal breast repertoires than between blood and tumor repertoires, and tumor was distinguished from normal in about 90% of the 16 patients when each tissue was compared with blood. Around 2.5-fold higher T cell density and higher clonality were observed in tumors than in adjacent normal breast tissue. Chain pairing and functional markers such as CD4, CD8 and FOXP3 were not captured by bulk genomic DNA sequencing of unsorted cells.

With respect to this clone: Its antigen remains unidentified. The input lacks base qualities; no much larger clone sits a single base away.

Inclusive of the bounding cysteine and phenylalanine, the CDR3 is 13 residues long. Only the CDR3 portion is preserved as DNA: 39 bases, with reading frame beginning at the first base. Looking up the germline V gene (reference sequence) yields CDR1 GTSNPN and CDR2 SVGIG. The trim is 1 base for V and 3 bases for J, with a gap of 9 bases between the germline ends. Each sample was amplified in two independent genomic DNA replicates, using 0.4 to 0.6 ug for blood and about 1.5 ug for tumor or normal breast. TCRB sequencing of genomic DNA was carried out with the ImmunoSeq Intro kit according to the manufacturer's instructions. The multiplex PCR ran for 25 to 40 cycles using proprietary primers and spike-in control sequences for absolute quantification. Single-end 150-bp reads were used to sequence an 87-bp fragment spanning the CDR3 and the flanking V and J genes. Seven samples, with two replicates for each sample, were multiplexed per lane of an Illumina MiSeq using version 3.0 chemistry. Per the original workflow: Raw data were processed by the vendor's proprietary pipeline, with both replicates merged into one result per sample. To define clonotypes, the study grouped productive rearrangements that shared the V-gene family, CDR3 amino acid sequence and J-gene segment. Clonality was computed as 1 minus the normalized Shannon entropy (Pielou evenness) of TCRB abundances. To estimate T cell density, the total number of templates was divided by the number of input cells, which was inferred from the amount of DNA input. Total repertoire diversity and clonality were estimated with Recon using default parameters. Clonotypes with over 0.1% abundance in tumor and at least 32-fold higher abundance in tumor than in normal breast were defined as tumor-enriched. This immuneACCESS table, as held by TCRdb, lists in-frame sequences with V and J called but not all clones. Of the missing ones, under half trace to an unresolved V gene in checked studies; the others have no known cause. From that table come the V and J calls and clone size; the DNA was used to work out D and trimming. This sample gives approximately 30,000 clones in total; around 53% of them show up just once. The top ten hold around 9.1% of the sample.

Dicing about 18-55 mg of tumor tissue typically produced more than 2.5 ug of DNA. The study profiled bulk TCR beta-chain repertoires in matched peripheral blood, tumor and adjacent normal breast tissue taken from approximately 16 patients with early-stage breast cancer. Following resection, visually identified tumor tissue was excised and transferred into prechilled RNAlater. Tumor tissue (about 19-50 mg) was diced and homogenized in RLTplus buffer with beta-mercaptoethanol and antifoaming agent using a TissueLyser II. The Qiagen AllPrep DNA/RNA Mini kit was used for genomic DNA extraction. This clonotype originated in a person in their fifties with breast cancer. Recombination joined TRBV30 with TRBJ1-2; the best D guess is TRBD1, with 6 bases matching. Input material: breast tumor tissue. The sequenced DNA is TGTGCCTGGAGTGACACAGGGTACTATGGCTACACCTTC. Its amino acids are CAWSDTGYYGYTF.